What follows are 5 T cell receptor beta chains derived from one specimen sequenced in a study of T cell repertoires in cytomegalovirus infection (dated by TCRdb to between 2018 and 2021). In light of the paper, this sample's treatment or condition label describes: in vitro stimulation with specific CMV peptide epitopes to enrich CMV-specific T cells. What these receptors recognize is not known. TCRdb shows the sequencer as Illumina HiSeq 1500. Starting from the raw public reads, TCRdb applied fastp trimming at Q25, assembled clones with MiXCR and retained in-frame beta chains. Rows with one shared CDR3 protein collapse into an entry with the most common genes and DNA. The sample data list more than 250,000 distinct CDR3 sequences, and roughly 25% of these were observed just once. The top ten constitute 10% to 15% of the sample. The source material was cultured PBMCs, sampled from culture after CMV antigen stimulation. The receptors come from a human donor in good health (CMV status not recorded). Some clones in this sample may be carry-over from other donors' samples.

This clonotype was counted at least ten times. This chain joins TRBV7-2 and TRBJ2-1; D tentatively fits TRBD1 or TRBD2 (5 bases each). Trimming left V 3 bases short and J 1 base short, with 13 bases between. The CDR3 runs to 16 residues. Germline assignment: CDR1 SGHTA and CDR2 FQGNSA. The CDR3 DNA sequence: TGTGCCAGCAGCTTGGGGACCGGCGGGTCCTACAATGAGCAGTTCTTC. Its translation is CASSLGTGGSYNEQFF.

This clonotype was found a few times. The V and J genes are TRBV4-3 and TRBJ2-3; 13 nucleotides match TRBD2. CDR3 length equals 18 residues. V lost 2 bases and J lost 5; bases outside the gene matches: 10. CDR1 is LGHNA and CDR2 is YSLEER in the germline V gene. CDR3 in DNA: TGCGCCAGCAGCCAATTCTACGCCGGGACTAGCGGGAAAGATACGCAGTATTTT. The encoded protein is CASSQFYAGTSGKDTQYF.

The V and J genes are TRBV2 and TRBJ2-3, with 13 positions matching TRBD2. Trimming at V came to 0 bases and at J to 4 bases, leaving 4 bases not matched to a gene. The germline gives CDR1 SNHLY, CDR2 FYNNEI. This CDR3 has 17 amino acids. The CDR3 is CASSEATSGRAPDTQYF. The CDR3, as DNA: TGTGCCAGCAGTGAAGCCACTAGCGGGAGGGCCCCAGATACGCAGTATTTT.

The CDR3 DNA follows: TGTGCCAGCAGCCCGAAGGGGAGGATTAACACCGGGGAGCTGTTTTTT. This gives the protein CASSPKGRINTGELFF. The genes are TRBV7-2 and TRBJ2-2, with D possibly TRBD2 on 6 matching bases. The length of the CDR3 is 16 residues. V lost 5 bases and J lost 2, with 15 bases in between. CDR1 is SGHTA and CDR2 is FQGNSA in the germline V gene.

The chain links TRBV9 to TRBJ2-4; tentatively, D is TRBD2 (5 bases). Germline CDR1 is SGDLS and CDR2 is YYNGEE. Trimming removed 4 bases at V and 3 bases at J, with 17 bases between. The CDR3 runs 16 residues. The CDR3 DNA sequence: TGTGCCAGCAGCCGCGGTAGCCGTCGGGGCAAAAACATTCAGTACTTC. Its translation: CASSRGSRRGKNIQYF.